This TCR beta chain was captured in a study of blood T cell repertoires in COVID-19. On the study more broadly: The samples span acute and convalescent COVID-19 from the United States, Italy and Spain. Sample material is recorded as cDNA or gDNA derived from T cells, B-cell-depleted T cells, or PBMCs.

This clone was observed a single time. In the authors' workflow: The authors estimated nucleated cell counts from reference gene primer amplification. Using immunoSEQ multiplex PCR, the repertoire was profiled, and TCRdb retains in-frame clones only, with some absent. Clone size and V and J calls were adopted from that table, with D and trimming inferred from the DNA. This table has about 200,000 clones, around 90% appearing once. There are 15 residues in the CDR3. J gave up 4 bases and V 6 bases, and 9 bases lay outside the gene matches. CDR1 is KGHSH and CDR2 is LQKENI in the germline V gene. The clonotype originates from a man aged 50 or older with acute or convalescent COVID-19. The sequenced sample consisted of peripheral blood. The V gene is TRBV18, the J gene TRBJ1-2, with 9 bases fitting TRBD1. The CDR3 loop is CASSPGTGMIYGYTF. DNA of the CDR3: TGTGCCAGCTCTCCAGGGACAGGGATGATCTATGGCTACACCTTC.